This TCR beta chain stems from a study of T cell responses to AZD1222 COVID-19 vaccine. Study-level points and caveats: Among AZD1222 vaccinees, only 5 to 7 were seropositive at baseline. The span of vaccine-associated CD4 TCRs extended across spike, with dominance at 160-218 and 743-854. Following two doses of AZD1222, Spike-specific TCR breadth and depth rose.

As to this clone: Its antigen is unknown.

This CDR3 spans 14 amino acids. V shed 6 bases and J shed 3 bases, with 9 bases lying between them. Germline V lookup: CDR1 LGHNT, CDR2 FRNRAP. Sequenced by immunoSEQ multiplex PCR; TCRdb stores in-frame clones only, minus some. The profile shows more than 110,000 clones, just over 90% of them singletons. The clonotype comes from an adult in good health. The sample here was peripheral blood, taken on day 0 of AZD1222 vaccination. V is TRBV12-5 and J is TRBJ2-6; the D gene is possibly TRBD1 (5 bases). CDR3 sequence (DNA): TGTGCTAGTGGAACAGGTGATGGGGCCAACGTCCTGACTTTC. Translated: CASGTGDGANVLTF.